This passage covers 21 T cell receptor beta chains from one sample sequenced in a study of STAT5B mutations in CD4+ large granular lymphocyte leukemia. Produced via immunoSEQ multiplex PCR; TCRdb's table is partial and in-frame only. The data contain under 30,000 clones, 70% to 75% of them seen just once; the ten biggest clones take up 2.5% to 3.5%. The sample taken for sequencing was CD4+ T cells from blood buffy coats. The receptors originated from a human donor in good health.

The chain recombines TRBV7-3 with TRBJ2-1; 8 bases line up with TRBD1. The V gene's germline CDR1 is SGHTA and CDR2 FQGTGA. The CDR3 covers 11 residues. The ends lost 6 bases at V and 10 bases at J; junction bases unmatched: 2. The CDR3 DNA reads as TGTGCCAGCAGTCGGGACAGGGAGCAGTTCTTC. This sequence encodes CASSRDREQFF.

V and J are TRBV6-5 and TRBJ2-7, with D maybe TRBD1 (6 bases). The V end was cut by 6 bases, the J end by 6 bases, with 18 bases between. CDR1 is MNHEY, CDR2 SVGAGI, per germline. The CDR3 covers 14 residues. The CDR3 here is CASSKQGYGSEQYF. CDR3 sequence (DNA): TGTGCCAGCAGCAAACAGGGATACGGTAGCGAGCAGTACTTC.

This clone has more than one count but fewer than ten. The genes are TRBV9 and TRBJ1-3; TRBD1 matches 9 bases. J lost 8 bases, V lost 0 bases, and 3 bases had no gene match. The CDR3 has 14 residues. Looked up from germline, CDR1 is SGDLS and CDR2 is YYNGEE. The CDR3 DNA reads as TGTGCCAGCAGCGTAGGGACAGGGGTGGACACCATATATTTT. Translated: CASSVGTGVDTIYF.

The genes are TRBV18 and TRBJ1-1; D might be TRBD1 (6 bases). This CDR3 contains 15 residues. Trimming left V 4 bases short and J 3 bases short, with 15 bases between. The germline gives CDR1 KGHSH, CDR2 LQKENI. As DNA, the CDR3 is TGTGCCAGCTCACTCAATGAGGGGGTTTACACTGAAGCTTTCTTT. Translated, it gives CASSLNEGVYTEAFF.

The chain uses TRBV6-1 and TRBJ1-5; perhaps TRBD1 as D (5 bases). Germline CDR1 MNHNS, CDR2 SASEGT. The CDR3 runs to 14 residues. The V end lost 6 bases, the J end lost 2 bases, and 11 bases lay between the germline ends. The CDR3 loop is CASRKETGNQPQHF. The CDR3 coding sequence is TGTGCCAGCAGGAAGGAGACAGGCAATCAGCCCCAGCATTTT.

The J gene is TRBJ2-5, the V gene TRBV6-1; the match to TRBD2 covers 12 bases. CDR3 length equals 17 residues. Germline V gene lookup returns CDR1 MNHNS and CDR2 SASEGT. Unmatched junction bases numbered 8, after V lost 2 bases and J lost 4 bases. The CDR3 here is CASSEKVRGLAGETQYF. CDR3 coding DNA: TGTGCCAGCAGTGAAAAAGTGAGGGGACTAGCGGGAGAGACCCAGTACTTC.

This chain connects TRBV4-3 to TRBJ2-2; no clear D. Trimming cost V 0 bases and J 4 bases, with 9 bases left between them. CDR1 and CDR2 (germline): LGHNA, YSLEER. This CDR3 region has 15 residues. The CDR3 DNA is TGCGCCAGCAGCCAAGATGGCAGCCGCACCGGGGAGCTGTTTTTT. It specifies CASSQDGSRTGELFF.

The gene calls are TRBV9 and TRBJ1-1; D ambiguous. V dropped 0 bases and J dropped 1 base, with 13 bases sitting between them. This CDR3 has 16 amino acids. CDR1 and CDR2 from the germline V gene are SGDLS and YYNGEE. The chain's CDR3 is CASSVGVEGWNTEAFF. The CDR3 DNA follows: TGTGCCAGCAGCGTAGGGGTAGAGGGTTGGAACACTGAAGCTTTCTTT.

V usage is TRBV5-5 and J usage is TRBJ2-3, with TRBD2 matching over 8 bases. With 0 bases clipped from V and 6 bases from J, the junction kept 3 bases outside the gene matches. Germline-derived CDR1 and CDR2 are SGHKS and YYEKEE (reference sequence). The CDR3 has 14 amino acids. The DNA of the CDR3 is TGTGCCAGCAGCTTGGTAGCGGGGACCGATACGCAGTATTTT. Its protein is CASSLVAGTDTQYF.

The chain's CDR3 is CASSETFGGVMNTEAFF. The CDR3 bases are TGCGCCAGCAGTGAGACCTTTGGGGGCGTTATGAACACTGAAGCTTTCTTT. The rearrangement links TRBV10-2 to TRBJ1-1, with D tentatively TRBD1 (6 bases). This CDR3 has 17 residues. V was pared by 2 bases and J by 0 bases, with 16 bases between. Germline assignment: CDR1 WSHSY and CDR2 SAAADI.

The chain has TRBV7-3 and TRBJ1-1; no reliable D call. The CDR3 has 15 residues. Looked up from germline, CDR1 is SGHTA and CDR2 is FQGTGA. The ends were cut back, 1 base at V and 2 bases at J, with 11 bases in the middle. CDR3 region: CASSLNRAVNTEAFF. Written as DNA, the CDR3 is TGTGCCAGCAGCTTAAACCGTGCGGTAAACACTGAAGCTTTCTTT.

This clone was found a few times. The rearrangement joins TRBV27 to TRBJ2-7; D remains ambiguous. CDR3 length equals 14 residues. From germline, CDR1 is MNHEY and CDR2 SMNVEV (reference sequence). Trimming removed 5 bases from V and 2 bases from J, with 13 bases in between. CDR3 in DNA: TGTGCCAGCAGTCCGTCCCTCGGTCCCTACGAGCAGTACTTC. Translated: CASSPSLGPYEQYF.

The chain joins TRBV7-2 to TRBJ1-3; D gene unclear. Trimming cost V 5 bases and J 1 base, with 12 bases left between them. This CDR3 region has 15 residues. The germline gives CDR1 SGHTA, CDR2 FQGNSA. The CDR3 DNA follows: TGTGCCAGCAGCACCATCCTTAGTTCTGGAAACACCATATATTTT. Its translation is CASSTILSSGNTIYF.

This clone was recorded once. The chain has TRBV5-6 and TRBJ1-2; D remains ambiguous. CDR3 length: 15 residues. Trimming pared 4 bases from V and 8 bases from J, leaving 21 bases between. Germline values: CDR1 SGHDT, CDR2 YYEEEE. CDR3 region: CASSTAPGRGRGYTF. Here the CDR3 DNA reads TGTGCCAGCAGCACTGCCCCTGGGAGAGGTCGAGGCTACACCTTC.

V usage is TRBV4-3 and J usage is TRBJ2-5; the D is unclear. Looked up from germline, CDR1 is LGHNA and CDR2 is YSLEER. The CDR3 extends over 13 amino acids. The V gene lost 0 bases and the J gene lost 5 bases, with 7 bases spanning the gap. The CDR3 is CASSQDRRETQYF. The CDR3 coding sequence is TGCGCCAGCAGCCAAGATCGAAGGGAGACCCAGTACTTC.

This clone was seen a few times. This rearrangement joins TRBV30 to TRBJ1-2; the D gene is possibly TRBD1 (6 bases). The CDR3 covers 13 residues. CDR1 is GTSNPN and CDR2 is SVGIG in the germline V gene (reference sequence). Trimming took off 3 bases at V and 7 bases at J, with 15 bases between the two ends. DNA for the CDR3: TGTGCCTGGAGCCTCACAGGGCTGCGTGGCTACACCTTC. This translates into CAWSLTGLRGYTF.

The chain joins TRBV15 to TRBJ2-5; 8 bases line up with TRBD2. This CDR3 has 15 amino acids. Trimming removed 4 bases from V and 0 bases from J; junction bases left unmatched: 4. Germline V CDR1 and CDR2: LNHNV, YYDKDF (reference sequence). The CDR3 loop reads CATSIRGRHQETQYF. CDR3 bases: TGTGCCACCAGCATTCGCGGGAGGCACCAAGAGACCCAGTACTTC.

For the CDR3, the DNA is TGTGCCAGTAGTATAGACCACAAAAGTACCCGATCTACTGAAGCTTTCTTT. It translates to CASSIDHKSTRSTEAFF. The chain uses TRBV19 and TRBJ1-1; D not certain. The CDR3 consists of 17 residues. Germline V lookup: CDR1 LNHDA, CDR2 SQIVND (reference sequence). The ends were cut back, 0 bases at V and 5 bases at J, with 19 bases in the middle.

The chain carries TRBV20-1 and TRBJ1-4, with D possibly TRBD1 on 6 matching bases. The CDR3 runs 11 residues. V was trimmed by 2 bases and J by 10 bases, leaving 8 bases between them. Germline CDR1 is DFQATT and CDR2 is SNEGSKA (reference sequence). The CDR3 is CSARQGRKLFF. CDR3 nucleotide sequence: TGCAGTGCTAGACAGGGGCGAAAACTGTTTTTT.

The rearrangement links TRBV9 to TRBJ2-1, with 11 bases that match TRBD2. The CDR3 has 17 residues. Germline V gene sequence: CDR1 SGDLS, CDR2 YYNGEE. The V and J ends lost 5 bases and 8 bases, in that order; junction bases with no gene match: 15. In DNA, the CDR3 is TGTGCCAGCAGGCCGGGACTAGCGGATATCCCGGACGATGAGCAGTTCTTC. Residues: CASRPGLADIPDDEQFF.

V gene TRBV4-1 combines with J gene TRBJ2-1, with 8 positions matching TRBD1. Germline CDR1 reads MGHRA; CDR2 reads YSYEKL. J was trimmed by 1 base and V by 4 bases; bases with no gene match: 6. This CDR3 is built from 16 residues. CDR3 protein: CASSLNRGLSYNEQFF. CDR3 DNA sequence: TGCGCCAGCAGCCTTAACAGGGGGTTGTCCTACAATGAGCAGTTCTTC.